Below, 27 T cell receptor beta chains from the same sample are listed, as sequenced in a study of blood T cell repertoires in COVID-19. TCRdb's table, derived via immunoSEQ multiplex PCR, lists solely in-frame clones and lacks some. The table records about 480,000 clones, about 89% of them present only once. Sequenced material: peripheral blood. These receptors originate from a woman aged 50 to 60 with COVID-19, enrolled during active disease.

This clone was seen a single time. V gene TRBV6-5 combines with J gene TRBJ2-2; D possibly corresponds to TRBD2 (6 bases). The CDR3 runs 14 residues. With 4 bases removed from V and 4 bases from J, the gap between germline ends came to 10 bases. The germline gives CDR1 MNHEY, CDR2 SVGAGI. CDR3 in DNA: TGTGCCAGCAGTTTCGAGCGGGTCACCGGGGAGCTGTTTTTT. This translates into CASSFERVTGELFF.

This clone showed up just once. The chain couples TRBV18 to TRBJ1-2, with a tentative D call TRBD1 (6 bases). V was pared by 2 bases and J by 6 bases, with 7 bases between. Germline-derived CDR1 and CDR2 are KGHSH and LQKENI. The CDR3 is 12 residues long. In DNA, the CDR3 is TGTGCCAGCTCACCAAGGGGGAATGGCTACACCTTC. This encodes CASSPRGNGYTF.

The J gene is TRBJ2-1, the V gene TRBV28, with 7 bases fitting TRBD1. From germline, CDR1 is MDHEN and CDR2 SYDVKM. The ends lost 5 bases at V and 8 bases at J; junction bases unmatched: 15. The CDR3 loop spans 16 amino acids. The CDR3 reads CASSGTDNPSIHEQFF. DNA for the CDR3: TGTGCCAGCAGTGGGACAGACAACCCCTCTATCCATGAGCAGTTCTTC.

V and J are TRBV6-5 and TRBJ1-3; 7 nucleotides match TRBD1. The germline V gene encodes CDR1 MNHEY and CDR2 SVGAGI. V was pared by 5 bases and J by 3 bases, with 4 bases of the junction left unmatched. This CDR3 region has 14 residues. The CDR3 coding sequence is TGTGCCAGCAGTCGACAGGGCGTTGGAAACACCATATATTTT. Protein: CASSRQGVGNTIYF.

The rearrangement joins TRBV5-4 to TRBJ2-7, with 9 positions matching TRBD1. The CDR3 has 15 residues. CDR1 is SGHNT and CDR2 is YYREEE in the germline V gene (reference sequence). The junction had 7 bases not matched to a gene; V was cut back by 4 bases and J by 2 bases. The CDR3 DNA is TGTGCCAGCAGCCCTGGGACAGGGCCGACCTACGAGCAGTACTTC. Its translation: CASSPGTGPTYEQYF.

V gene TRBV19 combines with J gene TRBJ2-1; 14 bases map to TRBD2. Germline values: CDR1 LNHDA, CDR2 SQIVND (reference sequence). The CDR3 contains 18 residues. With V trimmed by 3 bases and J by 6 bases, 10 bases remained unmatched. The CDR3 region is CASSIGRTSGGPSNEQFF. CDR3 sequence (DNA): TGTGCCAGTAGTATTGGCCGGACTAGCGGGGGGCCCAGCAATGAGCAGTTCTTC. The full variable domain, rest sourced from reference TRBV19 and TRBJ2-1, is DGGITQSPKYLFRKEGQNVTLSCEQNLNHDAMYWYRQDPGQGLRLIYYSQIVNDFQKGDIAEGYSVSREKKESFPLTVTSAQKNPTAFYLCASSIGRTSGGPSNEQFFGPGTRLTVL.

Worth noting for this clone: Other nucleotide sequences in the sample specify the same CDR3. The chain joins TRBV7-8 to TRBJ1-3; 9 bases agree with TRBD1. Per germline, CDR1 SGHVS and CDR2 FQNEAQ. This CDR3 comprises 14 residues. V shed 3 bases, J shed 4 bases, and the junction held 1 base outside the gene matches. The DNA for the CDR3 is TGTGCCAGCAGCTTGGGGACAGGGGGAAACACCATATATTTT. Its translation is CASSLGTGGNTIYF.

The genes are TRBV11-2 and TRBJ1-2; D uncertain. V lost 3 bases, J lost 10 bases, and 15 bases lay in between. CDR1 SGHAT and CDR2 FQNNGV come from the germline V gene. CDR3 length: 13 amino acids. The chain's CDR3 is CASSFRSDLSYTF. The CDR3 DNA reads as TGTGCCAGCAGCTTCCGTTCCGACTTGTCCTACACCTTC.

The chain is built from TRBV28 and TRBJ2-7, with D maybe TRBD2 (5 bases). The CDR3 covers 15 residues. CDR1 is MDHEN and CDR2 is SYDVKM in the germline V gene. V shed 5 bases and J shed 2 bases, with 16 bases lying between them. CDR3 sequence: CASSPPAASAYEQYF. Written as DNA, the CDR3 is TGTGCCAGCAGTCCCCCAGCGGCCTCGGCCTACGAGCAGTACTTC.

V gene TRBV6-2 or TRBV6-3 combines with J gene TRBJ2-7; TRBD2 agrees at 7 bases. CDR3 length: 13 amino acids. Germline trimming cut 4 bases from V and 4 bases from J; bases unmatched to any gene: 4. CDR1 MNHEY and CDR2 SVGEGT come from the germline V gene. CDR3 coding DNA: TGTGCCAGCAGTTTAACCGGGAGGTACGAGCAGTACTTC. Translation: CASSLTGRYEQYF.

The CDR3 region is CASSLVWAQNTEAFF. The CDR3 DNA reads TGTGCCAGCAGCTTAGTCTGGGCCCAGAACACTGAAGCTTTCTTT. The chain joins TRBV7-9 to TRBJ1-1; D call uncertain. From germline, CDR1 is SEHNR and CDR2 FQNEAQ (reference sequence). This CDR3 contains 15 residues. The V gene lost 1 base and the J gene lost 1 base, with 10 bases spanning the gap.

CDR3 nucleotide sequence: TGTGCCAGCAGCTTCCCGGGACAAAGAACCGGGGAGCTGTTTTTT. Its protein is CASSFPGQRTGELFF. This chain connects TRBV5-5 to TRBJ2-2, with D possibly being TRBD1 (6 bases). V was pared by 2 bases and J by 5 bases, with 13 bases between. This CDR3 has 15 amino acids. Germline lookup yields CDR1 SGHKS and CDR2 YYEKEE (reference sequence).

The chain is built from TRBV10-3 and TRBJ1-2; TRBD1 agrees at 9 bases. CDR1 and CDR2 (germline): ENHRY, SYGVKD. Trimming took 5 bases from V and 2 from J; bases not matched to a gene: 6. CDR3 size: 15 residues. CDR3 sequence reads: CAISQRTGANYGYTF. The CDR3, as DNA: TGTGCCATCAGTCAACGGACAGGGGCCAACTATGGCTACACCTTC.

This clone was observed a single time. The CDR3, as DNA: TGTGCCACCAGTGATGTGAGACAGGGGAAAGATACGCAGTATTTT. Amino acid sequence: CATSDVRQGKDTQYF. The rearrangement joins TRBV24-1 to TRBJ2-3, with TRBD1 identical over 8 bases. Germline V gives CDR1 KGHDR, CDR2 SFDVKD. The CDR3 sequence is 15 residues long. The ends lost 3 bases at V and 5 bases at J; junction bases unmatched: 6.

The V and J genes are TRBV30 and TRBJ1-6; D might be TRBD1 (6 bases). Germline CDR1 is GTSNPN and CDR2 is SVGIG (reference sequence). Trimming cost V 0 bases and J 10 bases, with 16 bases left between them. This CDR3 is 15 amino acids long. The CDR3 coding sequence is TGTGCCTGGAGTGTAAGGGGGAGGGTAGTATCACCCCTCCACTTT. Translation gives CAWSVRGRVVSPLHF.

The chain couples TRBV2 to TRBJ1-2; TRBD1 matches 8 bases. The CDR3 is made up of 14 amino acids. V shed 1 base and J 4 bases; nucleotides not matched to a gene: 2. Looked up from germline, CDR1 is SNHLY and CDR2 is FYNNEI. CDR3 sequence: CASSEDRGTYGYTF. DNA for the CDR3: TGTGCCAGCAGTGAAGACAGGGGGACCTATGGCTACACCTTC.

This rearrangement joins TRBV2 to TRBJ1-6; weak D call: TRBD1 (6 bases). Per the germline V gene, CDR1 is SNHLY and CDR2 is FYNNEI. With 6 bases removed from V and 8 bases from J, the gap between germline ends came to 17 bases. This CDR3 has 15 residues. DNA of the CDR3: TGTGCCAGCAGCCAGGGGCGCGGAAATGATTCACCCCTCCACTTT. It translates to CASSQGRGNDSPLHF.

This clone was detected only once. V gene TRBV11-2 combines with J gene TRBJ2-1, with TRBD2 identical over 8 bases. The CDR3 totals 16 residues. The germline V gene has CDR1 SGHAT and CDR2 FQNNGV. The trim removed 0 bases at V and 2 bases at J, leaving 3 bases unmatched. The CDR3 nucleotides are TGTGCCAGCAGCTTAGAACCCGGGGGGGCCTACAATGAGCAGTTCTTC. Amino acids: CASSLEPGGAYNEQFF.

The J gene is TRBJ1-2, the V gene TRBV19, with 8 nucleotides matching TRBD1. Trimming cost V 5 bases and J 5 bases; bases outside gene matches: 10. Germline V gene lookup returns CDR1 LNHDA and CDR2 SQIVND (reference sequence). The CDR3 sequence is 15 residues long. The CDR3, as DNA: TGTGCCAGTAGTGAAGGACAGGGAACGGTTTATGGCTACACCTTC. Translating gives CASSEGQGTVYGYTF.

This clone was detected once. V is TRBV6-2 or TRBV6-3 and J is TRBJ1-4; 7 bases align to TRBD1. Losses at the gene ends were 4 bases for V and 8 bases for J; bases not matched to a gene: 10. Per the germline V gene, CDR1 is MNHEY and CDR2 is SVGEGT. The CDR3 is made up of 15 amino acids. Here the CDR3 reads CASSFPDREGEKLFF. DNA for the CDR3: TGTGCCAGCAGTTTTCCCGACAGGGAAGGGGAAAAACTGTTTTTT.

The V gene is TRBV6-5, the J gene TRBJ2-5, with D maybe TRBD2 (5 bases). This CDR3 is 14 amino acids long. CDR1 and CDR2 (germline): MNHEY, SVGAGI. The V end lost 6 bases, the J end lost 7 bases, and 18 bases lay between the germline ends. The CDR3 DNA follows: TGTGCCAGCAGACAGACACCGGACTCGGGGACCCAGTACTTC. Translated: CASRQTPDSGTQYF.

The chain links TRBV6-5 to TRBJ1-3, with D possibly TRBD1 on 5 matching bases. CDR3 length: 15 amino acids. The V gene lost 7 bases and the J gene lost 0 bases, with 13 bases spanning the gap. CDR1 is MNHEY and CDR2 is SVGAGI in the germline V gene. This chain's CDR3 is CASTSGPNSGNTIYF. For the CDR3, the DNA is TGTGCCAGCACCTCAGGGCCAAACTCTGGAAACACCATATATTTT.

The rearrangement uses TRBV6-5 and TRBJ1-2, with 7 bases aligning to TRBD1. The germline V gene encodes CDR1 MNHEY and CDR2 SVGAGI. With V trimmed by 4 bases and J by 6 bases, 5 bases remained unmatched. This CDR3 contains 13 residues. The CDR3 DNA is TGTGCCAGCAGTTCCGACAGGGATAATGGCTACACCTTC. Protein sequence: CASSSDRDNGYTF.

V is TRBV11-2 and J is TRBJ1-2; 7 bases are shared with TRBD1. Trimming cost V 6 bases and J 4 bases; bases outside gene matches: 2. The CDR3 is 12 residues long. Germline V CDR1 and CDR2: SGHAT, FQNNGV. The CDR3 nucleotides are TGTGCCAGCAGGACAGGGTTCTATGGCTACACCTTC. This encodes CASRTGFYGYTF.

This rearrangement joins TRBV18 to TRBJ1-1; D is unresolved. The germline V gene encodes CDR1 KGHSH and CDR2 LQKENI. Trimming pared 3 bases from V and 3 bases from J, leaving 11 bases between. This CDR3 has 14 residues. The CDR3 nucleotides are TGTGCCAGCTCACCTTCGGACGGGGACACTGAAGCTTTCTTT. Residues: CASSPSDGDTEAFF. Full variable domain (outside the CDR3, taken from reference TRBV18 and TRBJ1-1): NAGVMQNPRHLVRRRGQEARLRCSPMKGHSHVYWYRQLPEEGLKFMVYLQKENIIDESGMPKERFSAEFPKEGPSILRIQQVVRGDSAAYFCASSPSDGDTEAFFGQGTRLTVV.

The genes are TRBV2 and TRBJ2-3; the match to TRBD2 covers 16 bases. Germline CDR1 is SNHLY and CDR2 is FYNNEI. The CDR3 extends over 19 amino acids. The junction had 16 bases not matched to a gene; V was cut back by 10 bases and J by 3 bases. CDR3 protein: CATFPGLAGGPQGTDTQYF. CDR3 coding DNA: TGTGCCACATTCCCGGGACTAGCGGGGGGGCCCCAGGGGACAGATACGCAGTATTTT.

This clone has only a few counts. This chain connects TRBV30 to TRBJ2-1, with 9 bases that match TRBD2. Germline trimming cut 3 bases from V and 3 bases from J; bases unmatched to any gene: 3. Germline lookup yields CDR1 GTSNPN and CDR2 SVGIG (reference sequence). The CDR3 is made up of 14 amino acids. DNA for the CDR3: TGTGCCTGGAGCCGCGGGGGGGGCTACAATGAGCAGTTCTTC. Residues: CAWSRGGGYNEQFF.